This T cell receptor (beta chain) derives from a study of Ad26.COV2.S vaccination and SARS-CoV-2 variants. Study-wide background: Trial arm assignment for the donor was COV1001 Ad26.COV2.S. The study gave Ad26.COV2.S intramuscularly, once or twice 56 days apart.

Study-wide points: People given the vaccine had a wider spike-specific TCR breadth than placebo recipients did.

Worth noting for this clone: What it binds is not known.

Using immunoSEQ multiplex PCR, the repertoire was profiled, and TCRdb retains in-frame clones only, with some absent. Counted here are about 400,000 clones, 89% occurring once; the ten biggest clones make up around 1.8%. In germline, CDR1 is LGHDT, CDR2 YNNKEL (reference sequence). The CDR3 contains 15 residues. The V segment lost 3 bases and the J segment 2 bases; nucleotides outside the gene matches: 3. The treatment denotes: some 19 received Ad26.COV2.S at low or high dose, single or two shots; 5 received placebo; per-sample allocation not given. Day 63 after the first vaccine or placebo injection was the time point for sampling. In the vaccine, an Ad26 vector expressed the SARS-CoV-2 spike of the Wuhan strain.

The chain is built from TRBV3-1 (or the pseudogene TRBV3-2) and TRBJ1-3; 8 bases align to TRBD1. This material consisted of peripheral blood, taken in a trial of Ad26.COV2.S vaccine versus placebo. The sequence was collected from a person aged 18-65 years who received the Ad26.COV2.S COVID-19 vaccine or a placebo. CDR3 residues: CASSHEDRAGNTIYF. Here the CDR3 DNA reads TGTGCCAGCAGCCATGAGGACAGGGCTGGAAACACCATATATTTT.